Following are 4 T cell receptor beta chains from one sample sequenced in a study of T-cell memory formation after mild COVID-19. TCRdb recomputed calls from the 5' RACE reads with MiXCR, one row per CDR3 protein. The sample has a few hundred thousand distinct CDR3 sequences; 20% to 25% are singletons. The sequencing sample was made of PBMCs or a T cell subset sorted from them (not recorded which). These receptor sequences come from an adult woman who had mild COVID-19 (a few samples of this study predate the infection). Cell type and time point are not known.

The chain carries TRBV3-1 and TRBJ2-3; 14 bases are shared with TRBD2. V gave up 3 bases and J gave up 8 bases; unmatched junction bases: 4. The CDR3 runs to 15 residues. The germline V gene encodes CDR1 LGHDT and CDR2 YNNKEL (reference sequence). The CDR3 nucleotides read TGTGCCAGCAGCCAGGGACTAGCGGGAGAGGGTACGCAGTATTTT. Residues: CASSQGLAGEGTQYF.

V usage is TRBV4-1 and J usage is TRBJ1-1; 8 bases are shared with TRBD1. V was clipped by 4 bases and J by 6 bases; unmatched bases: 13. CDR3 size: 16 residues. From germline, CDR1 is MGHRA and CDR2 YSYEKL. The CDR3 protein is CASSPPGQGIRAEAFF. The CDR3 DNA sequence: TGCGCCAGCAGCCCCCCTGGACAGGGAATTCGCGCTGAAGCTTTCTTT.

The chain carries TRBV7-9 and TRBJ2-5; 7 bases are a match to TRBD1. The CDR3 is made up of 14 amino acids. Germline V lookup: CDR1 SEHNR, CDR2 FQNEAQ (reference sequence). Trimming cost V 5 bases and J 2 bases; bases outside gene matches: 5. The CDR3 sequence: CASSHHRGQETQYF. In DNA, the CDR3 is TGTGCCAGCAGCCACCACAGGGGTCAAGAGACCCAGTACTTC.

The V call is TRBV6-5, the J call TRBJ1-2; D remains unclear. Germline CDR1 is MNHEY and CDR2 is SVGAGI. The CDR3 totals 15 residues. Trimming cost V 2 bases and J 8 bases, with 18 bases left between them. CDR3 protein: CASSYANTAVGGYTF. In DNA, the CDR3 is TGTGCCAGCAGTTACGCCAACACAGCCGTGGGAGGCTACACCTTC.